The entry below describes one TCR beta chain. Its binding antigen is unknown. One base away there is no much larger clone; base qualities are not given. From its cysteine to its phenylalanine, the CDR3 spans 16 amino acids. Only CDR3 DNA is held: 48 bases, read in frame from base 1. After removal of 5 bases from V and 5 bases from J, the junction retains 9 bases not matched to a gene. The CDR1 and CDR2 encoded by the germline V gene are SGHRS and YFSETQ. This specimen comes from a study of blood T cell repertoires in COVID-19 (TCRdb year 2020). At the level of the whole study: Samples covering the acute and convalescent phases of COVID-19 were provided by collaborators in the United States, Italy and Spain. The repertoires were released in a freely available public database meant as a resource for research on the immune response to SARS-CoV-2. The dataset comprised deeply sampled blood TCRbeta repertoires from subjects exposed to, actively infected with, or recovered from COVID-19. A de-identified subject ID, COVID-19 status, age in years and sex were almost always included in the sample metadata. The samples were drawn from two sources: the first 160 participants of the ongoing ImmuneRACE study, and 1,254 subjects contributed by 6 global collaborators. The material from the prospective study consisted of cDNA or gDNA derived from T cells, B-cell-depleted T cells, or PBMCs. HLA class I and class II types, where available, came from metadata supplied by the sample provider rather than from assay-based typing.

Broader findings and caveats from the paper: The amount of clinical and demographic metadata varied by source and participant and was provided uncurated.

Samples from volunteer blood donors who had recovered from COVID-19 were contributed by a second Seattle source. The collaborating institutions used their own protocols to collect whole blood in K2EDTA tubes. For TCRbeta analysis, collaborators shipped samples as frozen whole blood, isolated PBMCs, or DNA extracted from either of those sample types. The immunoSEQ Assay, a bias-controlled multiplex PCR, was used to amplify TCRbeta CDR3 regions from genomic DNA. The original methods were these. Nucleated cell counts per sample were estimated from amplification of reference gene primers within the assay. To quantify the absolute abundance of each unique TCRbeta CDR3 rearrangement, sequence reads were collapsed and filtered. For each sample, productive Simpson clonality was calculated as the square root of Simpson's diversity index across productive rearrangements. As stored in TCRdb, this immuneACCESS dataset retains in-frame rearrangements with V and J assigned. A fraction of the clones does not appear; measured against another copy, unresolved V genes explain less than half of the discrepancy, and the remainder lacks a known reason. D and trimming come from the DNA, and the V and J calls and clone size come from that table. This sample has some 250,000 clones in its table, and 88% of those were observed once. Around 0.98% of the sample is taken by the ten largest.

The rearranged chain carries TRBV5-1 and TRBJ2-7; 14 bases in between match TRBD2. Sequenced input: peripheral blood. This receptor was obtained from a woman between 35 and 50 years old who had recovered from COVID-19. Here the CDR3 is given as CASRGTSGSYFDEQYF. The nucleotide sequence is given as TGCGCCAGCAGGGGGACTAGCGGGAGTTACTTTGACGAGCAGTACTTC.